The next 2 T cell receptor beta chains were all read from a single sample in a study of CD8+CD57+ T cells in acquired aplastic anemia (dated by TCRdb to the late 2010s). The sample was run on an Illumina HiSeq 2000. Genomic DNA served as template for TCR beta VDJ combination and CDR3 sequence profiling. The raw public reads went through TCRdb reprocessing: fastp at Q25, MiXCR clone calling, in-frame beta chains kept. Every CDR3 protein is listed once, alongside the most common genes and DNA of its rows. The sample profile shows 150,000 to 200,000 distinct CDR3 sequences; 47% of them were found once. The ten most abundant clones make up 1.1% of the sample. Flow cytometry had shown CD8+CD57+ cell expansion in the patients selected for sequencing. The material sequenced was sorted CD4+, CD8+, or CD8+CD57+ T cells (not recorded which) from PBMCs. The receptors were sampled from a human donor with aplastic anemia.

A note on this clonotype: Germline is not matched at one junction end, which may reflect a read error. The V call is TRBV10-1, the J call TRBJ1-1; no reliable D call. Per the germline V gene, CDR1 is WNHNN and CDR2 is SYGVQD (reference sequence). This CDR3 region has 18 residues. DNA for the CDR3: TGCACCAGCAAGGGTGTGCCAGCCCCCATAAACATGAACACTGAAGCTTTCTTT. Its translation: CTSKGVPAPINMNTEAFF.

Remarks on this clonotype: Sequence at one end of the junction differs from germline and may be a read error. The chain recombines TRBV7-2 with TRBJ2-6; 9 nucleotides align to TRBD1. The CDR3 extends over 13 amino acids. The germline gives CDR1 SGHTA, CDR2 FQGNSA. The CDR3 loop is CASSLTGGNVLTF. The CDR3 DNA is TGTGCCAGCAGCTTGACAGGGGGCAACGTCCTGACTTTC.